Reported below is one TCR beta chain. Its target is unknown. Individuals selected for sequencing had exhibited CD8+CD57+ cell expansion on flow cytometry. The cohort consisted entirely of patients having severe acquired aplastic anemia. Between the trimmed V and J ends, which lost 2 bases and 11 bases, there was a span of 20 bases. The CDR3 loop spans 15 amino acids. In germline, CDR1 is SGHVS, CDR2 FNYEAQ. This entry belongs to a study of CD8+CD57+ T cells in acquired aplastic anemia. For the study at large: Yields of DNA that came from sorted CD4+ and CD8+ cells averaged about 3.5 ug.

Study conclusions and caveats: The number of CD8+ CDR3 sequences shared by patients and controls was twenty-nine.

It was genomic DNA that served as the template for profiling TCR beta VDJ and CDR3. TCRdb used MiXCR to reprocess the reads, holding one entry per CDR3 protein. Among over 150,000 distinct CDR3 sequences listed, about three fifths were seen once. The source of this sequence is a human donor with aplastic anemia. Sequencing was carried out using sorted CD4+, CD8+, or CD8+CD57+ T cells (not recorded which) from PBMCs. The chain links TRBV7-6 to TRBJ2-3; the D gene is possibly TRBD2 (7 bases). The CDR3, as DNA: TGTGCCAGCAGCTTAAACGGGGGGCCCCTCAATGAGCAGTATTTT. Encoded protein: CASSLNGGPLNEQYF.